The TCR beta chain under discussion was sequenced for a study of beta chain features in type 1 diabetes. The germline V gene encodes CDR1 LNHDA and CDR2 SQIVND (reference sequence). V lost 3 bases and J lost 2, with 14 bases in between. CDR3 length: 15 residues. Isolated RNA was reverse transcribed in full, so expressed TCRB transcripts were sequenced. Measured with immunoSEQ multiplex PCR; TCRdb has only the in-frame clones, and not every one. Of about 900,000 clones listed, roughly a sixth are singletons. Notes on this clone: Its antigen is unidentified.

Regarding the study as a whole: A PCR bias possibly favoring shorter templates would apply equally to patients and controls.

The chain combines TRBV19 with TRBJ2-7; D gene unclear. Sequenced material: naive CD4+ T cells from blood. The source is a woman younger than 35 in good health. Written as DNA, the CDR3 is TGTGCCAGTAGTATCGATAGTGAGTTCACCTACGAGCAGTACTTC. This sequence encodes CASSIDSEFTYEQYF.